This T cell receptor (beta chain) was documented in a study of shared clonotypes between healthy human individuals. Study-level points and caveats: The naive CD4 repertoires of several donors were compared, and around 5% of clonotypes were shared.

Germline trimming cut 1 base from V and 8 bases from J; bases unmatched to any gene: 7. The CDR3 is 15 residues long. Germline loops: CDR1 MGHRA, CDR2 YSYEKL. Once extracted for a subset, genomic DNA was divided evenly among several immunoSEQ plates. In the study's own analysis: ImmunoSEQ output held junction-only sequences without quality scores, so filtering differed. Repertoires were generated with immunoSEQ multiplex PCR, while TCRdb's copy carries only in-frame clones and drops some. That table supplies the V and J calls and clone size; D and trimming were determined from the DNA. The table has 1.5 million to 2.5 million clones, about 95% seen once; the top ten hold more than 0.9%. It was CD45RO-negative cells, positively selected for CCR7, that made up naive CD8 cells, with terminally differentiated effector memory CD45RA+ cells excluded. Donors were healthy HIV-negative adults without recently reported acute infections or vaccinations.

Details on this clone: No antigen is known for it.

The sequence was collected from a man aged 18 to 35 in good health. What was sequenced was naive CD8+ T cells sorted from blood. The J gene is TRBJ1-4, the V gene TRBV4-1; TRBD1 matches at 7 bases. The CDR3 nucleotides read TGCGCCAGCAGCCAAGTAAACAGGGGAAGCGAAAAACTGTTTTTT. Amino acid sequence: CASSQVNRGSEKLFF.